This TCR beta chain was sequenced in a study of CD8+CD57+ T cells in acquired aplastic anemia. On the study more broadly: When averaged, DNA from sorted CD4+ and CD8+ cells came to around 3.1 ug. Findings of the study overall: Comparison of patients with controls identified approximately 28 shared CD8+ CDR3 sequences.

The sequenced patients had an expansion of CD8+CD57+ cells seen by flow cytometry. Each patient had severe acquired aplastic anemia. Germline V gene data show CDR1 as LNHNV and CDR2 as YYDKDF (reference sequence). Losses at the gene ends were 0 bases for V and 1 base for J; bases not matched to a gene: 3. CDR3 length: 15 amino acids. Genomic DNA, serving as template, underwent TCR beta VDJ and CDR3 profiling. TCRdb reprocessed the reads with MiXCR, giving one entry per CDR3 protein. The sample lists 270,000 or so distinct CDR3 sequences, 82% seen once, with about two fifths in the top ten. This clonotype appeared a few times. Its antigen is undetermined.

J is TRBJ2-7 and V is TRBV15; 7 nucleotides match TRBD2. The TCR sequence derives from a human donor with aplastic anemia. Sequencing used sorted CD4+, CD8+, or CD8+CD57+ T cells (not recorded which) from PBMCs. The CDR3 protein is CATSREAGLSYEQYF. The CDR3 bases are TGTGCCACCAGCAGAGAAGCGGGGCTATCCTACGAGCAGTACTTC.